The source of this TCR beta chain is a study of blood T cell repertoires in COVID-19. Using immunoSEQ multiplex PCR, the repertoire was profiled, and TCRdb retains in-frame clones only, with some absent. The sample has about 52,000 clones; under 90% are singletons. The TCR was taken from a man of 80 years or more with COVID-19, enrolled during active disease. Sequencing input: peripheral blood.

The CDR3 spells CASSMGQLNQPQHF. For the CDR3, the DNA is TGTGCCAGTAGTATGGGCCAGTTGAATCAGCCCCAGCATTTT. The chain couples TRBV19 to TRBJ1-5; no clear D. Per the germline V gene, CDR1 is LNHDA and CDR2 is SQIVND (reference sequence). This CDR3 is 14 amino acids long. V lost 3 bases and J 4 bases, leaving 10 bases between the germline ends.